The T cell receptor beta chain described here comes from a study of blood T cell repertoires in COVID-19. At the level of the study: COVID-19 samples, acute and convalescent, were from the United States, Italy and Spain. The cDNA or gDNA used as material had been derived from T cells, B-cell-depleted T cells, or PBMCs.

After removal of 3 bases from V and 0 bases from J, the junction contained 2 bases not matched to a gene. The length of the CDR3 is 15 residues. Germline V CDR1 and CDR2: GTSNPN, SVGIG (reference sequence). As handled by the study authors: Counts of nucleated cells, estimated from reference gene primer amplification, were obtained. Measured with immunoSEQ multiplex PCR; TCRdb has only the in-frame clones, and not every one. The V and J calls and clone size are taken from that table; D and trimming were inferred from the DNA. In the table there are 90,000 to 100,000 clones, around 81% of which are singletons.

The chain employs TRBV30 and TRBJ1-4; TRBD1 matches 9 bases. The sample consisted of peripheral blood. This TCR came from a man aged 55 to 70 with acute or convalescent COVID-19. CDR3 residues: CAWRGQGATNEKLFF. In DNA form, the CDR3 reads TGTGCCTGGAGGGGACAGGGAGCAACTAATGAAAAACTGTTTTTT. Full variable domain (remainder filled in from reference TRBV30 and TRBJ1-4): SQTIHQWPATLVQPVGSPLSLECTVEGTSNPNLYWYRQAAGRGLQLLFYSVGIGQISSEVPQNLSASRPQDRQFILSSKKLLLSDSGFYLCAWRGQGATNEKLFFGSGTQLSVL.